The next 32 T cell receptor beta chains were all read from a single sample in a study of regulatory T cells in long-lasting Graves disease. The sample's time point: newly diagnosed GD, antithyroid drugs for less than 3 months. From RNA extracted from PBMCs, the TCR library was made. To make TCR beta libraries, researchers used iRepertoire HTBI primers and Arm-PCR of CDR3 regions. TCRdb used MiXCR to reprocess the multiplex PCR reads, holding one entry per CDR3 protein. The sample has about 620,000 distinct CDR3 sequences; roughly 15% are singletons. These data also featured in a second study, about T cells in Graves' hyperthyroidism and ophthalmopathy.

The sequenced sample was peripheral blood mononuclear cells (PBMCs), obtained at new diagnosis, from a patient treated with antithyroid drugs. The source is a woman aged 25 to 39 with Graves disease.

This clonotype was seen ten or more times. The rearrangement uses TRBV6-5 and TRBJ2-5; D uncertain. The CDR3 is 11 residues long. The V and J ends lost 4 bases and 7 bases respectively, with 7 bases between them. Looked up from germline, CDR1 is MNHEY and CDR2 is SVGAGI. CDR3 amino acids: CASSSLGTQYF. CDR3 bases: TGTGCCAGCAGTTCTCTGGGGACCCAGTACTTC.

The sample holds a few counts of this clonotype. V is TRBV12-3 or TRBV12-4 and J is TRBJ2-5, with D possibly being TRBD1 (6 bases). Trimming shortened V by 7 bases and J by 5 bases, and 14 bases separated the two germline ends. This CDR3 region has 13 residues. The CDR3 is CASTTGFLETQYF. The CDR3 bases are TGTGCCAGCACTACAGGGTTTTTGGAGACCCAGTACTTC.

The chain employs TRBV6-2 or TRBV6-3 and TRBJ2-4; D is undetermined. Trimming cost V 8 bases and J 2 bases, with 13 bases left between them. CDR1 and CDR2 (germline): MNHEY, SVGEGT. The CDR3 length is 14 residues. For the CDR3, the DNA is TGTGCCAGCGCCACGGGCCCATCCAAAAACATTCAGTACTTC. Its protein is CASATGPSKNIQYF.

This chain connects TRBV20-1 to TRBJ2-1; 9 bases agree with TRBD2. V gave up 4 bases and J gave up 9 bases; unmatched junction bases: 10. Germline V gene data show CDR1 as DFQATT and CDR2 as SNEGSKA (reference sequence). CDR3 length: 14 residues. The CDR3 region is CSAKGLAGVSEQFF. The CDR3 nucleotides are TGCAGTGCTAAGGGACTAGCTGGAGTAAGTGAGCAGTTCTTC.

This clonotype was counted at least ten times. This sequence joins TRBV28 and TRBJ1-6, with 9 bases lining up with TRBD1. This CDR3 contains 18 residues. V lost 6 bases, J lost 0 bases, and 9 bases stayed unmatched. Germline V gene lookup returns CDR1 MDHEN and CDR2 SYDVKM. The CDR3: CASSRTGTGNSYNSPLHF. The CDR3 nucleotides read TGTGCCAGCAGCCGCACCGGGACAGGGAACTCCTATAATTCACCCCTCCACTTT.

The chain carries TRBV7-9 and TRBJ1-4; no definite D call. V was cut by 4 bases and J by 2 bases, with 11 bases left in between. Germline CDR1 SEHNR, CDR2 FQNEAQ (reference sequence). The CDR3 is made up of 15 amino acids. CDR3 bases: TGTGCCAGCAGCTACGAGGGCCGTACTAATGAAAAACTGTTTTTT. Translating it yields CASSYEGRTNEKLFF.

In its sample, this clonotype was seen many times. The rearrangement joins TRBV27 to TRBJ1-1; D might be TRBD1 (5 bases). The CDR3 is 18 residues long. Germline CDR1 MNHEY, CDR2 SMNVEV (reference sequence). The ends were cut back, 2 bases at V and 1 base at J, with 20 bases in the middle. CDR3 in amino acids: CASSLHGSLGVPNTEAFF. The CDR3 region has the DNA TGTGCCAGCAGTTTACATGGGTCTTTAGGGGTCCCGAACACTGAAGCTTTCTTT.

In this sample, this clonotype turned up a few times. V gene TRBV20-1 combines with J gene TRBJ2-1; possibly TRBD2 for D (5 bases). In germline, CDR1 is DFQATT, CDR2 SNEGSKA (reference sequence). The CDR3 covers 11 residues. V gave up 3 bases and J gave up 9 bases, with 9 bases separating them. CDR3 residues: CSASRDLEQFF. The CDR3 coding sequence is TGCAGTGCTAGCCGGGATCTTGAGCAGTTCTTC.

This clonotype was recorded many times. The V and J genes are TRBV12-3 or TRBV12-4 and TRBJ1-5; D unclear. CDR3 length equals 17 residues. Trimming removed 3 bases at V and 5 bases at J, with 20 bases between. In DNA form, the CDR3 reads TGTGCCAGCAGTTTTAAAGGCTCTGGGCTTACGGATCAGCCCCAGCATTTT. It codes for CASSFKGSGLTDQPQHF.

The gene calls are TRBV7-2 and TRBJ2-1; no definite D call. From germline, CDR1 is SGHTA and CDR2 FQGNSA. This CDR3 spans 11 amino acids. V was pared by 3 bases and J by 10 bases, with 7 bases between. In DNA, the CDR3 is TGTGCCAGCAGCTTTGCTTGGGAGCAGTTCTTC. This translates into CASSFAWEQFF.

The rearrangement joins TRBV24-1 to TRBJ2-3; tentative D call: TRBD2 (5 bases). The CDR3 totals 16 residues. The germline V gene has CDR1 KGHDR and CDR2 SFDVKD. V was clipped by 1 base and J by 4 bases, with 14 bases between them. Here the CDR3 reads CATSDLTRNGADTQYF. In DNA form, the CDR3 reads TGTGCCACCAGTGATTTAACTAGAAATGGGGCAGATACGCAGTATTTT.

This clonotype has just a few counts. The chain uses TRBV5-1 and TRBJ2-3; D ambiguous. V was cut by 4 bases and J by 4 bases, with 13 bases left in between. Germline CDR1 SGHRS, CDR2 YFSETQ. The CDR3 covers 14 residues. CDR3 protein: CASSAALTADTQYF. In DNA, the CDR3 is TGCGCCAGCAGCGCCGCTCTAACGGCAGATACGCAGTATTTT.

This clonotype was found many times. The genes are TRBV6-1 and TRBJ2-1, with 13 bases that match TRBD2. Per germline, CDR1 MNHNS and CDR2 SASEGT. This CDR3 is built from 15 residues. The V gene end was trimmed by 8 bases and the J gene end by 6 bases; junction bases not matched to a gene: 7. In nucleotides, the CDR3 is TGTGCCAGCGCCTTTGGGACTAGCGGGGCCAATGAGCAGTTCTTC. It specifies CASAFGTSGANEQFF.

This sequence joins TRBV4-1 and TRBJ1-1, with 11 nucleotides matching TRBD1. Per germline, CDR1 MGHRA and CDR2 YSYEKL. The V gene end was trimmed by 5 bases and the J gene end by 0 bases; junction bases not matched to a gene: 17. The CDR3 totals 20 residues. Here the CDR3 DNA reads TGCGCCAGCAGCATAAGGGAAACCGAAGGACAGGGGGCCTTGAACACTGAAGCTTTCTTT. The encoded protein is CASSIRETEGQGALNTEAFF.

This clonotype was seen ten or more times. The chain links TRBV28 to TRBJ2-1; D not resolved. The CDR3 covers 13 residues. V was cut by 10 bases and J by 3 bases, with 13 bases left in between. The germline gives CDR1 MDHEN, CDR2 SYDVKM. CDR3 sequence (DNA): TGTGCCATCGAGACCGGATACTACAATGAGCAGTTCTTC. The encoded protein is CAIETGYYNEQFF.

This clonotype was counted between two and nine times. The chain combines TRBV12-3 or TRBV12-4 with TRBJ1-3; no definite D call. The CDR3 covers 15 residues. V was cut by 3 bases and J by 0 bases, with 9 bases left in between. Written as DNA, the CDR3 is TGTGCCAGCAGTTTCTCCGGGGTCTCTGGAAACACCATATATTTT. It encodes CASSFSGVSGNTIYF.

This sequence joins TRBV19 and TRBJ2-4; weak D call: TRBD1 (6 bases). Looked up from germline, CDR1 is LNHDA and CDR2 is SQIVND (reference sequence). V lost 5 bases and J lost 2, with 10 bases in between. The CDR3 totals 14 residues. CDR3 bases: TGTGCCAGTAGTGTACAGGGTACCAAAAACATTCAGTACTTC. Protein: CASSVQGTKNIQYF.

This clonotype occurred many times. The chain joins TRBV20-1 to TRBJ2-3; 9 nucleotides match TRBD1. Germline CDR1 DFQATT, CDR2 SNEGSKA (reference sequence). The ends lost 4 bases at V and 5 bases at J; junction bases unmatched: 10. The CDR3 consists of 15 residues. The CDR3 loop is CSATYRQGVVDTQYF. The CDR3 DNA sequence: TGCAGTGCTACCTACCGACAGGGGGTTGTAGATACGCAGTATTTT.

This clonotype was observed many times. This chain joins TRBV28 and TRBJ2-2, with TRBD1 matching 7 bases. Germline lookup yields CDR1 MDHEN and CDR2 SYDVKM. The junction had 6 bases not matched to a gene; V was cut back by 5 bases and J by 3 bases. CDR3 length: 15 amino acids. The CDR3 nucleotides are TGTGCCAGCAGTGACTCTGACAGGGACACCGGGGAGCTGTTTTTT. Encoded protein: CASSDSDRDTGELFF.

As for this clonotype: A much bigger clone sits one base away, suggesting this may be a read error. The V gene is TRBV20-1, the J gene TRBJ1-1; D not resolved. Per the germline V gene, CDR1 is DFQATT and CDR2 is SNEGSKA (reference sequence). The CDR3 contains 13 residues. CDR3 sequence reads: CRARDTQYWGAFF. The CDR3 DNA reads as TGCAGAGCTAGAGACACTCAATATTGGGGAGCTTTCTTT.

CDR3 sequence reads: CSARVSLTGERNTIYF. CDR3 bases: TGCAGTGCTAGGGTTTCTCTGACAGGGGAGCGAAACACCATATATTTT. V usage is TRBV20-1 and J usage is TRBJ1-3, with 8 bases lining up with TRBD1. The V gene end was trimmed by 3 bases and the J gene end by 5 bases; junction bases not matched to a gene: 12. Germline V gene sequence: CDR1 DFQATT, CDR2 SNEGSKA (reference sequence). The CDR3 length is 16 residues.

The V gene is TRBV28, the J gene TRBJ1-6; 9 bases fit TRBD1. CDR3 length equals 16 residues. Per the germline V gene, CDR1 is MDHEN and CDR2 is SYDVKM. V trimming: 1 base; J trimming: 8 bases; junction bases outside the gene matches: 6. This CDR3 is CASSLFGTGGDSPLHF. CDR3 coding DNA: TGTGCCAGCAGTTTATTCGGAACAGGGGGCGATTCACCCCTCCACTTT.

This clonotype was detected a few times. This chain connects TRBV6-2 or TRBV6-3 to TRBJ2-7, with D tentatively TRBD1 (6 bases). The germline V and J ends were trimmed by 2 bases and 1 base, with 15 bases remaining between them. CDR1 is MNHEY and CDR2 is SVGEGT in the germline V gene. The CDR3 extends over 16 amino acids. CDR3 sequence reads: CASSYRTASYSYEQYF. CDR3 nucleotides: TGTGCCAGCAGTTACAGGACAGCATCATATTCCTACGAGCAGTACTTC.

This clonotype was found many times. The chain couples TRBV12-3 or TRBV12-4 to TRBJ1-5, with no clear D. V shed 1 base and J shed 3 bases, with 10 bases lying between them. The CDR3 extends over 15 amino acids. This CDR3 is CASSLGQADNQPQHF. The CDR3, as DNA: TGTGCCAGCAGTTTAGGGCAGGCGGACAATCAGCCCCAGCATTTT.

The rearrangement uses TRBV27 and TRBJ2-3; 9 positions agree with TRBD1. The ends lost 6 bases at V and 1 base at J; junction bases unmatched: 5. The CDR3 runs 15 residues. Germline CDR1 reads MNHEY; CDR2 reads SMNVEV (reference sequence). The CDR3 nucleotides are TGTGCCAGCAGCCAACGGACAGGGGGCACAGATACGCAGTATTTT. Protein sequence: CASSQRTGGTDTQYF.

This clonotype was detected many times. This rearrangement joins TRBV7-2 to TRBJ1-4; TRBD1 matches 8 bases. CDR1 SGHTA and CDR2 FQGNSA come from the germline V gene. The CDR3 runs 14 residues. V was clipped by 4 bases and J by 8 bases; unmatched bases: 6. CDR3: CASSSGQGSEKLFF. The CDR3 DNA reads as TGTGCCAGCAGCTCCGGACAGGGCTCCGAAAAACTGTTTTTT.

CDR3 nucleotide sequence: TGTGCCAGCAACGCCTATTGGGAAAACACTGAAGCTTTCTTT. Amino acid sequence: CASNAYWENTEAFF. This sequence joins TRBV19 and TRBJ1-1; D is ambiguous. Germline CDR1 is LNHDA and CDR2 is SQIVND (reference sequence). The CDR3 runs 14 residues. V was trimmed by 9 bases and J by 2 bases, leaving 16 bases between them.

This clonotype showed up many times. The V and J genes are TRBV7-9 and TRBJ2-1; 7 positions agree with TRBD1. The length of the CDR3 is 17 residues. With 5 bases clipped from V and 6 bases from J, the junction kept 16 bases outside the gene matches. The germline gives CDR1 SEHNR, CDR2 FQNEAQ (reference sequence). CDR3 in DNA: TGTGCCAGCAGCCAACAGACCGGGACAGAAGTCTCCAATGAGCAGTTCTTC. Residues: CASSQQTGTEVSNEQFF. Variable domain in full (rest from reference TRBV7-9 and TRBJ2-1): DTGVSQNPRHKITKRGQNVTFRCDPISEHNRLYWYRQTLGQGPEFLTYFQNEAQLEKSRLLSDRFSAERPKGSFSTLEIQRTEQGDSAMYLCASSQQTGTEVSNEQFFGPGTRLTVL.

This clonotype was seen ten or more times. This chain uses TRBV5-1 with TRBJ1-1; 7 nucleotides line up with TRBD1. Germline V gene sequence: CDR1 SGHRS, CDR2 YFSETQ. J gave up 1 base and V 4 bases, and 7 bases lay outside the gene matches. The CDR3 covers 15 residues. The CDR3 DNA reads as TGCGCCAGCAGCCCCCAGACAGGGAGGAACACTGAAGCTTTCTTT. This codes for CASSPQTGRNTEAFF.

This clonotype was counted many times. This chain uses TRBV7-9 with TRBJ1-1, with unresolved D. The CDR3 has 14 residues. Trimming removed 5 bases from V and 4 bases from J, with 14 bases in between. Germline CDR1 and CDR2: SEHNR and FQNEAQ (reference sequence). The CDR3, as DNA: TGTGCCAGCAGCGAATCAGCGGTCGGCACTGAAGCTTTCTTT. This sequence encodes CASSESAVGTEAFF.

This clonotype has only a few counts. The chain joins TRBV20-1 to TRBJ1-2; D not resolved. This CDR3 spans 14 amino acids. CDR1 is DFQATT and CDR2 is SNEGSKA in the germline V gene (reference sequence). V lost 2 bases and J lost 2, with 12 bases in between. The CDR3 spells CSARHIAVNYGYTF. In DNA, the CDR3 is TGCAGTGCTAGACACATAGCCGTAAACTATGGCTACACCTTC.

This clonotype was picked up many times. The V gene is TRBV28, the J gene TRBJ1-6; 8 nucleotides match TRBD1. CDR1 MDHEN and CDR2 SYDVKM come from the germline V gene. Trimming took 6 bases from V and 7 from J; bases not matched to a gene: 8. This CDR3 has 15 residues. The CDR3 sequence is CASSPSQGVNSPLHF. The CDR3 region has the DNA TGTGCCAGCAGCCCTTCACAGGGGGTAAATTCACCCCTCCACTTT.